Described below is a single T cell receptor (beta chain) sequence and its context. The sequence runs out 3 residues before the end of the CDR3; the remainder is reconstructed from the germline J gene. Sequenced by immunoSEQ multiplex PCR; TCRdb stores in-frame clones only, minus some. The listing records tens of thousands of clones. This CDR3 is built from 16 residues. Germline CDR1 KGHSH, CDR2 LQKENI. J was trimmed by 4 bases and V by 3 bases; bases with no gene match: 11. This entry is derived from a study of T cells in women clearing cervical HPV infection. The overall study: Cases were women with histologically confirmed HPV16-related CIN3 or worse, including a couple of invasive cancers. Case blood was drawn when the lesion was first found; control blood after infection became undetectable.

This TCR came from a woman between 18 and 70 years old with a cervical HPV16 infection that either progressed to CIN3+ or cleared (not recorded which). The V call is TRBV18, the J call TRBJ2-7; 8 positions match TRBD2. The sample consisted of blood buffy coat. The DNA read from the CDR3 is TGTGCCAGCTCACCGAGCTGGACTAGCCGACCGTACGAG. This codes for CASSPSWTSRPYE. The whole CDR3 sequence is CASSPSWTSRPYEQYF.